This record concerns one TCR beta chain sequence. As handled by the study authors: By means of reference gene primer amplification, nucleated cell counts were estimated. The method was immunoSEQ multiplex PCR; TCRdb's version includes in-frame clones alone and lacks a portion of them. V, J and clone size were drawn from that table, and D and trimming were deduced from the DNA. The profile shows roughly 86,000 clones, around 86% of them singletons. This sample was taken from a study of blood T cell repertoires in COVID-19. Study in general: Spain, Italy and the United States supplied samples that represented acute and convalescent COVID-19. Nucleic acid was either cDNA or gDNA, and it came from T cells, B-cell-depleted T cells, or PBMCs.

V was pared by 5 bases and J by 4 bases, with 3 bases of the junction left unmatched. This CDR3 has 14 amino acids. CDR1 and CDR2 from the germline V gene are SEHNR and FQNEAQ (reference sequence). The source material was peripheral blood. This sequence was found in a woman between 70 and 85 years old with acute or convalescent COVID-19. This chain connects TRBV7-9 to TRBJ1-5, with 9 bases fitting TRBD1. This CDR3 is CASSRTGANQPQHF. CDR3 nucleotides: TGTGCCAGCAGCCGGACAGGGGCTAATCAGCCCCAGCATTTT.